What follows are 11 T cell receptor beta chains derived from one specimen sequenced in a study of blood T cell repertoires in COVID-19 (dated by TCRdb to 2020 to 2022). Library preparation was by the immunoSEQ multiplex PCR assay. In its TCRdb copy, this immuneACCESS table keeps in-frame sequences only and misses some clones. Where compared with another copy, unresolved V genes explain less than half of these, and the others have no known cause. Within this sample are fewer than 300,000 clones, with roughly 87% of them counted one time only. The top ten hold roughly 0.8% of the sample. The sequenced sample was peripheral blood. All receptors come from a woman aged 25-40 years with acute or convalescent COVID-19.

This clone was detected only a few times. The CDR3 DNA reads TGCGCCAGCAGCCATGACCCGGGACTAGCGGGAGAGGATGAGCAGTTCTTC. Protein: CASSHDPGLAGEDEQFF. The chain joins TRBV4-3 to TRBJ2-1, with 14 bases fitting TRBD2. The junction had 9 bases not matched to a gene; V was cut back by 3 bases and J by 8 bases. Germline V gene sequence: CDR1 LGHNA, CDR2 YSLEER. CDR3 length: 17 amino acids.

The V call is TRBV7-8, the J call TRBJ1-2; D not resolved. This CDR3 comprises 14 residues. CDR1 is SGHVS and CDR2 is FQNEAQ in the germline V gene. The V gene lost 0 bases and the J gene lost 6 bases, with 11 bases spanning the gap. The CDR3 loop reads CASSLALVADGYTF. For the CDR3, the DNA is TGTGCCAGCAGCTTAGCGCTGGTAGCGGATGGCTACACCTTC.

The chain joins TRBV19 to TRBJ1-4; D may be TRBD1 (6 bases). The CDR3 has 14 amino acids. Trimming stripped 5 bases from V and 5 bases from J, with 12 bases between. CDR1 is LNHDA, CDR2 SQIVND, per germline (reference sequence). This CDR3 is CASSEGTSNEKLFF. The CDR3 coding sequence is TGTGCCAGTAGTGAGGGGACATCCAATGAAAAACTGTTTTTT.

This clone was detected only a few times. This chain connects TRBV5-1 to TRBJ1-5, with D possibly being TRBD1 (5 bases). Germline CDR1 reads SGHRS; CDR2 reads YFSETQ. The germline V and J ends were trimmed by 5 bases and 4 bases, with 13 bases remaining between them. CDR3 length: 14 residues. The CDR3 loop reads CASSIGGNNQPQHF. The CDR3 coding sequence is TGCGCCAGCAGTATCGGGGGGAATAATCAGCCCCAGCATTTT.

The CDR3 is CASSQVAGTDTIYF. CDR3 nucleotides: TGTGCCAGCAGCCAAGTAGCGGGAACGGACACCATATATTTT. The chain joins TRBV4-2 to TRBJ1-3; no reliable D call. The germline V gene has CDR1 LGHNA and CDR2 YNFKEQ. This CDR3 spans 14 amino acids. The germline V and J ends were trimmed by 1 base and 8 bases, with 12 bases remaining between them.

This chain joins TRBV28 and TRBJ2-7; D might be TRBD1 (6 bases). CDR3 length: 12 residues. Germline V CDR1 and CDR2: MDHEN, SYDVKM. Trimming took off 8 bases at V and 0 bases at J, with 8 bases between the two ends. The DNA for the CDR3 is TGTGCCAGCGGACAGAGCTCCTACGAGCAGTACTTC. Residues: CASGQSSYEQYF. Filled out from reference TRBV28 and TRBJ2-7, the complete variable domain reads DVKVTQSSRYLVKRTGEKVFLECVQDMDHENMFWYRQDPGLGLRLIYFSYDVKMKEKGDIPEGYSVSREKKERFSLILESASTNQTSMYLCASGQSSYEQYFGPGTRLTVT.

This clone has a single count. This chain links TRBV3-1 (or the pseudogene TRBV3-2) with TRBJ2-2; D gene ambiguous. Trimming took 1 base from V and 6 from J, leaving 3 bases between them. In germline, CDR1 is LGHDT, CDR2 YNNKEL (reference sequence). The CDR3 is made up of 12 amino acids. The CDR3 DNA reads TGTGCCAGCAGCCAAGGCGCCGGGGAGCTGTTTTTT. It yields the protein CASSQGAGELFF.

CDR3 in DNA: TGCGCCAGCAGCGTGGGCGGGGCAGCGGAGACCCAGTACTTC. This translates into CASSVGGAAETQYF. The rearrangement joins TRBV5-1 to TRBJ2-5; D may be TRBD2 (6 bases). V gave up 4 bases and J gave up 5 bases, with 15 bases separating them. The CDR3 is 14 amino acids. CDR1 and CDR2 from the germline V gene are SGHRS and YFSETQ. The full variable domain, completed using reference TRBV5-1 and TRBJ2-5, is KAGVTQTPRYLIKTRGQQVTLSCSPISGHRSVSWYQQTPGQGLQFLFEYFSETQRNKGNFPGRFSGRQFSNSRSEMNVSTLELGDSALYLCASSVGGAAETQYFGPGTRLLVL.

This chain joins TRBV9 and TRBJ2-1, with TRBD2 matching 9 bases. Germline trimming cut 0 bases from V and 6 bases from J; bases unmatched to any gene: 10. The CDR3 covers 17 residues. In germline, CDR1 is SGDLS, CDR2 YYNGEE. The CDR3 loop is CASSVGPSRGGLNEQFF. In nucleotides, the CDR3 is TGTGCCAGCAGCGTAGGACCTTCGCGGGGGGGACTCAATGAGCAGTTCTTC.

The count of this clone is one. The chain couples TRBV27 to TRBJ2-2; D gene uncertain. Trimming removed 2 bases at V and 4 bases at J, with 11 bases between. Germline CDR1 is MNHEY and CDR2 is SMNVEV (reference sequence). There are 15 residues in the CDR3. CDR3 bases: TGTGCCAGCAGTTTAATGCCTACCGTCACCGGGGAGCTGTTTTTT. It translates to CASSLMPTVTGELFF.

This sequence joins TRBV6-5 and TRBJ1-2; 9 nucleotides line up with TRBD1. Per the germline V gene, CDR1 is MNHEY and CDR2 is SVGAGI. With V trimmed by 4 bases and J by 8 bases, 14 bases remained unmatched. This CDR3 region has 16 residues. This CDR3 is CASSSQSGTGSRGYTF. CDR3 nucleotides: TGTGCCAGCAGTTCCCAGTCCGGGACAGGGTCTCGGGGCTACACCTTC.